This TCR beta chain was sequenced for a study of CD8 T cells in Susac syndrome. Random hexamers primed reverse transcription of 0.5 to 1 ug RNA. Using its own MiXCR run on the immunoSEQ multiplex PCR reads, TCRdb lists one record per CDR3 protein. In the table there are 73,000 or so distinct CDR3 sequences, less than 95% of which are singletons. CDR3 length equals 16 residues. Germline CDR1 is MGHDK and CDR2 is SYGVNS. With 1 base clipped from V and 1 base from J, the junction kept 3 bases outside the gene matches. Negative isolation yielded CD4+ and CD8+ T cells, and FACS enriched TEMRA cells. The sequence was collected from a human donor with multiple sclerosis. The V gene is TRBV25-1, the J gene TRBJ1-2; 10 nucleotides match TRBD1. The sequencing sample was made of CD8+ T cells from PBMCs. The CDR3 sequence: CASSEFGTGDNYGYTF. CDR3 nucleotide sequence: TGTGCCAGCAGTGAATTTGGGACAGGGGATAACTATGGCTACACCTTC.